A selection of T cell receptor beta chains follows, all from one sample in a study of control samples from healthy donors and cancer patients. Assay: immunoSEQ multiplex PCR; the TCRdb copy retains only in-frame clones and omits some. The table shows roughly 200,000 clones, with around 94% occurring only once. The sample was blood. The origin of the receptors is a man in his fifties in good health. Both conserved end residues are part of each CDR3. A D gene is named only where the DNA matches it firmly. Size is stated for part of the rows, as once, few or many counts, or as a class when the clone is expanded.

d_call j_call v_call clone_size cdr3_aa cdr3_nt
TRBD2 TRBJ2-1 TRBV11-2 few CASSPLAGAYNEQFF TGTGCCAGCAGCCCCCTAGCGGGGGCATACAATGAGCAGTTCTTC
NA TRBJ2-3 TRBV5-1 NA CASSFPTDPSTDTQYF TGCGCCAGCAGCTTCCCTACAGATCCTAGCACAGATACGCAGTATTTT
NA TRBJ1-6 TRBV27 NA CASSSGNGVNSPLHF TGTGCCAGCAGTTCGGGGAATGGGGTAAATTCACCCCTCCACTTT
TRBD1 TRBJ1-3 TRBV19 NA CASWTGPGNTIYF TGTGCCAGTTGGACAGGGCCCGGAAACACCATATATTTT
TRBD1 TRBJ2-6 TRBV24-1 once CATSSFSTGGSSSGANVLTF TGTGCCACCAGTTCTTTTTCGACAGGGGGCTCCAGCTCTGGGGCCAACGTCCTGACTTTC
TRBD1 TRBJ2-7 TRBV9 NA CASSPFGQGSAYEQYF TGTGCCAGCAGCCCCTTTGGACAGGGCAGTGCCTACGAGCAGTACTTC
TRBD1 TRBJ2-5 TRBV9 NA CASSPRDRVSDQYF TGTGCCAGCAGCCCCCGGGACAGGGTTTCTGACCAGTACTTC
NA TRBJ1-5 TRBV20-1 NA CSVVGQPQHF TGCAGTGTTGTTGGTCAGCCCCAGCATTTT
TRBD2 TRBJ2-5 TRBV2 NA CASTLTSAEETQYF TGTGCCAGCACCTTAACTAGCGCCGAAGAGACCCAGTACTTC
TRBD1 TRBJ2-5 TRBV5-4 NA CASSLRDREKETQYF TGTGCCAGCAGCTTGAGGGACAGGGAAAAAGAGACCCAGTACTTC
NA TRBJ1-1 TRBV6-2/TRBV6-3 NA CASSLGGEYTEAFF TGTGCCAGCAGTCTGGGGGGCGAGTACACTGAAGCTTTCTTT
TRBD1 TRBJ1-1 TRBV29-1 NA CSVMKGAEDKAFF TGCAGCGTTATGAAGGGGGCAGAGGATAAAGCTTTCTTT
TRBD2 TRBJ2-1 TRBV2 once CASRGLAGAYNEQFF TGTGCCAGCAGGGGACTAGCGGGGGCCTACAATGAGCAGTTCTTC
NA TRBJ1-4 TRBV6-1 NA CASSEIGGKGQEKLFF TGTGCCAGCAGTGAAATAGGGGGAAAGGGCCAAGAAAAACTGTTTTTT
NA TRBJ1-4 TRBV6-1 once CASSEDYTRQEKLFF TGTGCCAGCAGTGAAGATTACACGAGACAGGAAAAACTGTTTTTT
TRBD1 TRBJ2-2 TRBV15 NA CATSRDRGTGRAGELFF TGTGCCACCAGCAGAGATAGGGGGACAGGGAGGGCCGGGGAGCTGTTTTTT
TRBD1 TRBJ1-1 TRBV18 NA CASSSIGQGDTEAFF TGTGCCAGCTCGTCCATCGGACAGGGGGACACTGAAGCTTTCTTT
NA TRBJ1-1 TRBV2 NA CASSPTDSNTEAFF TGTGCCAGCAGTCCGACAGACTCGAACACTGAAGCTTTCTTT
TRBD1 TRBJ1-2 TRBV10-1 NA CASSGTGFVGYTF TGCGCCAGCAGTGGGACAGGGTTTGTCGGCTACACCTTC
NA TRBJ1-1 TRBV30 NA CAWSAPGLLEAFF TGTGCCTGGAGTGCTCCGGGACTGCTTGAAGCTTTCTTT
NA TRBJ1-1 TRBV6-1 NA CASSEEAGGYAFF TGTGCCAGCAGTGAAGAAGCGGGGGGCTATGCTTTCTTT
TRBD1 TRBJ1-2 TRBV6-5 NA CASSQTDRVYYGYTF TGTGCCAGCAGCCAGACGGACAGGGTGTACTATGGCTACACCTTC
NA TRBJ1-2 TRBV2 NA CATSTTEGGYGYTF TGTGCCACCTCTACTACGGAGGGTGGCTATGGCTACACCTTC
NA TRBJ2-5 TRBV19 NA CASSIGGVAVETQYF TGTGCCAGTAGTATAGGTGGAGTCGCGGTGGAGACCCAGTACTTC
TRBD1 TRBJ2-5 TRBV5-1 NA CASSYSGTGEETQYF TGCGCCAGCAGCTACTCCGGGACAGGCGAAGAGACCCAGTACTTC
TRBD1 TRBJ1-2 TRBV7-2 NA CASSPDRNYGYTF TGTGCCAGCAGCCCGGACAGGAACTATGGCTACACCTTC
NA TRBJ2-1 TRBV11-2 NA CASSLGGAGSYNEQFF TGTGCCAGCAGCTTAGGGGGTGCGGGCTCCTACAATGAGCAGTTCTTC